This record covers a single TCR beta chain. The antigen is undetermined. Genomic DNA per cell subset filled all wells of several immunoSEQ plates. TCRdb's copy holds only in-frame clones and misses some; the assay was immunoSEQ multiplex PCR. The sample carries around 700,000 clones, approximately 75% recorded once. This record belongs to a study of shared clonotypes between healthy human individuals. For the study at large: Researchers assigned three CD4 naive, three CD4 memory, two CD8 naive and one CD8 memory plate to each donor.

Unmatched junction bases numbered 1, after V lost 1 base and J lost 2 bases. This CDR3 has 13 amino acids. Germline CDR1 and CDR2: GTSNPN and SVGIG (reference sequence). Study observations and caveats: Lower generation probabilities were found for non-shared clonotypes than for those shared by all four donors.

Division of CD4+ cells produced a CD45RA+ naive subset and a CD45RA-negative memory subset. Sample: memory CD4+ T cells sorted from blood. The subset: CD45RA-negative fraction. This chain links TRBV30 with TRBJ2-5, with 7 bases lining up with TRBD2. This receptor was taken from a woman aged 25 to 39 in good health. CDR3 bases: TGTGCCTGGAGTGGGGGGGGTCAAGAGACCCAGTACTTC. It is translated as CAWSGGGQETQYF.